This paragraph reports one T cell receptor (beta chain). This may be a read error: a much more frequent sequence differs by one nucleotide. TCR beta cDNA libraries included unique molecular identifiers. TCRdb independently ran MiXCR on the PCR reads; one entry per CDR3 protein. The sample holds roughly 540,000 distinct CDR3 sequences, around 34% seen once. The data are from a study of post-analysis software for immune sequencing data. The clonotype comes from a girl between 2 and 17 years old with multiple sclerosis. Sequencing input: blood.

CDR3 coding DNA: TGTGCCAGCAGTGTACTAGCGGGGGAGCAAGAGACCCAGTACTTC. Translating gives CASSVLAGEQETQYF. This chain connects TRBV2 to TRBJ2-5, with TRBD2 matching 11 bases. V shed 4 bases and J 2 bases; nucleotides not matched to a gene: 3. From germline, CDR1 is SNHLY and CDR2 FYNNEI. This CDR3 has 15 residues.